The rows below give T cell receptor beta chains drawn from one sample of a study of Ad26.COV2.S vaccination and SARS-CoV-2 variants. Data came from immunoSEQ multiplex PCR; TCRdb stores just in-frame clones and leaves some out. Of 300,000 to 350,000 clones listed, roughly 90% are singletons. Sequences were derived from peripheral blood, sampled in a trial of Ad26.COV2.S vaccine versus placebo. The receptors originated from a person between 18 and 59 years old who received the Ad26.COV2.S COVID-19 vaccine or a placebo. CDR3s include the opening cysteine and the closing phenylalanine or tryptophan. A D gene is named only where the DNA matches it firmly. Some rows mark clone size as missing; the rest say once, few, many or name a class of expanded clone.

>TRBD2|TRBJ2-5|TRBV5-4|-
TGTGCCAGCAGCTCGGCCACTAGCGGCCCACAAGAGACCCAGTACTTC
CASSSATSGPQETQYF
>TRBD1|TRBJ2-1|TRBV6-5|-
TGTGCCAACAGTCTGGACAGGGGGAGAGGGAATGAGCAGTTCTTC
CANSLDRGRGNEQFF
>-|TRBJ1-5|TRBV27|few
TGTGCCAGCAGTTTAGGGTTACAAGGACAGCCCCAGCATTTT
CASSLGLQGQPQHF
>-|TRBJ2-5|TRBV7-9|-
TGTGCCAGCAGCTTAGACACAGAACAAGAGACCCAGTACTTC
CASSLDTEQETQYF
>-|TRBJ1-5|TRBV5-6|-
TGTGCCAGCAGCTCCCATAAAAGGACGGGTCAGCCCCAGCATTTT
CASSSHKRTGQPQHF
>-|TRBJ1-2|TRBV5-4|few
TGTGCCAGCAGCTTGGCAGGAATCGATGGCTACACCTTC
CASSLAGIDGYTF
>TRBD1|TRBJ1-2|TRBV7-2|-
TGTGCCAGCAGCTTACCCCTGACTGGACAGGGGGTGGACTATGGCTACACCTTC
CASSLPLTGQGVDYGYTF
>TRBD1|TRBJ2-1|TRBV5-4|few
TGTGCCACCTCCGTCAGGGGGCTTTACAATGAGCAGTTCTTC
CATSVRGLYNEQFF
>-|TRBJ1-2|TRBV7-9|-
TGTGCCAGCAGCTTAAAGGGTTACGATGGCTACACCTTC
CASSLKGYDGYTF
>-|TRBJ1-1|TRBV23-1|-
TGCGCCAGCGGCCGGATCCTTGGCCAGGGAAAATTCCCGAACACTGAAGCTTTCTTT
CASGRILGQGKFPNTEAFF
>-|TRBJ2-3|TRBV15|-
TGTGCCACCAGCAGAGATTCCGGGGGTGCGGATACGCAGTATTTT
CATSRDSGGADTQYF
>-|TRBJ2-1|TRBV3-1/TRBV3-2|-
TGTGCCAGCAGCCAAGCTGGCAGGAGGGATGAGCAGTTCTTC
CASSQAGRRDEQFF
>-|TRBJ1-5|TRBV5-1|-
TGCGCCAGCAGCTTGGATTCCATGGAAGGGCAGCCCCAGCATTTT
CASSLDSMEGQPQHF
>-|TRBJ1-5|TRBV7-9|-
TGTGCCAGCAGCTTGGGCTCGATCCCTGAAGGCAATCAGCCCCAGCATTTT
CASSLGSIPEGNQPQHF
>-|TRBJ1-1|TRBV28|-
TGTGCCAGCAGTTTGGGGCAGGGGCACACTGAAGCTTTCTTT
CASSLGQGHTEAFF
>TRBD2|TRBJ2-1|TRBV20-1|-
TGCAGTGCTAGTCGGGGGGGAAATGAGCAGTTCTTC
CSASRGGNEQFF
>-|TRBJ2-2|TRBV5-1|-
TGCGCCAGCAGCTTAGGAGGGACATCGGCCGGGTCCGGGGAGCTGTTTTTT
CASSLGGTSAGSGELFF
>TRBD1|TRBJ1-2|TRBV2|-
TGTGCCAGCAGCCTACGCGATCACAGGGGACAGTATGGCTACACCTTC
CASSLRDHRGQYGYTF
>-|TRBJ2-5|TRBV5-1|-
TGCGCCAGCAGCCGGATACAGGGAGGGGAAGAGACCCAGTACTTC
CASSRIQGGEETQYF
>-|TRBJ1-6|TRBV6-5|-
TGTGCCAGCAGCTTGGGAGGGGGTCATTCACCCCTCCACTTT
CASSLGGGHSPLHF
>-|TRBJ1-5|TRBV18|once
TGTGCCAGCTCACCTGGCAATCAGCCCCAGCATTTT
CASSPGNQPQHF
>-|TRBJ2-5|TRBV12-5|once
TGTGCTAGTGGTTTGGTACTAGGGGGAGGGGGAGAGACCCAGTACTTC
CASGLVLGGGGETQYF
>TRBD2|TRBJ2-1|TRBV4-1|-
TGCGCCAGCAGCCAAATCGGGACTAGCGGCCTCAATGAGCAGTTCTTC
CASSQIGTSGLNEQFF
>-|TRBJ2-1|TRBV27|-
TGTGCCAGCAGCCCCAGGGGGGTGAGCTCCTACAATGAGCAGTTCTTC
CASSPRGVSSYNEQFF
>TRBD2|TRBJ2-1|TRBV5-4|-
TGTGCCAGCAGAACATCACCCGGGGGGTTCTATGAGCAGTTCTTC
CASRTSPGGFYEQFF
>-|TRBJ1-5|TRBV6-5|-
TGTGCCAGCAGTTACTACGGCGAAGACACCCAGCATTTT
CASSYYGEDTQHF
>-|TRBJ1-1|TRBV7-8|-
TGTGCCAGCAGCTCAGACAGGTCCATGAACACTGAAGCTTTCTTT
CASSSDRSMNTEAFF
>-|TRBJ2-3|TRBV5-1|-
TGCGCCAGCAGCTGGGGGGACGCAGATACGCAGTATTTT
CASSWGDADTQYF
>TRBD1|TRBJ2-4|TRBV11-3|-
TGTGCCAGCAGCTTAGCCTGGGACAGCCTAGCCAAAAACATTCAGTACTTC
CASSLAWDSLAKNIQYF